This T cell receptor beta chain is from a study of cytomegalovirus exposure and HLA in healthy donors. Overall study results and limits: V- and J-gene trimming in TCR beta was tied to a missense DCLRE1C variant by an analysis performed later. Common viral pathogens seemed to be connected with several of the most significant clusters, according to a later analysis.

About this clone: Antigen specificity is unknown.

Vbeta (60) and Jbeta (13) primers were used in the PCR. TCRdb's table, derived via immunoSEQ multiplex PCR, lists solely in-frame clones and lacks some. The sample lists 170,000 or so clones; over 65% were seen once. Germline-derived CDR1 and CDR2 are GTSNPN and SVGIG (reference sequence). The CDR3 extends over 13 amino acids. Trimming at V came to 1 base and at J to 7 bases, leaving 5 bases not matched to a gene. Sequencing was performed on PBMCs. The sequence was collected from a man in his 60s in good health and CMV-seronegative. The J gene is TRBJ1-1, the V gene TRBV30; 8 nucleotides line up with TRBD1. CDR3 in DNA: TGTGCCTGGAGTGCGGGACAGGAGCGTGAAGCTTTCTTT. It codes for CAWSAGQEREAFF.